This T cell receptor (beta chain) was identified in a study of cytomegalovirus exposure and HLA in healthy donors. Profiled with immunoSEQ multiplex PCR; TCRdb holds only in-frame clones, not every one. Altogether about 150,000 clones are present, about 94% being singletons, with the ten largest covering 1.5% to 2%. This clone turned up a few times. The clonotype was recovered from a man aged 18 to 29 in good health and CMV-seropositive. Input material: PBMCs.

The CDR3 is CASCPGNCHGYTF. The CDR3 DNA reads as TGTGCCAGCTGTCCAGGGAACTGCCATGGCTACACCTTC. The chain links TRBV27 to TRBJ1-2; D may be TRBD1 (5 bases). V lost 8 bases and J 6 bases, leaving 16 bases between the germline ends. Germline CDR1 MNHEY, CDR2 SMNVEV (reference sequence). The CDR3 sequence is 13 residues long.